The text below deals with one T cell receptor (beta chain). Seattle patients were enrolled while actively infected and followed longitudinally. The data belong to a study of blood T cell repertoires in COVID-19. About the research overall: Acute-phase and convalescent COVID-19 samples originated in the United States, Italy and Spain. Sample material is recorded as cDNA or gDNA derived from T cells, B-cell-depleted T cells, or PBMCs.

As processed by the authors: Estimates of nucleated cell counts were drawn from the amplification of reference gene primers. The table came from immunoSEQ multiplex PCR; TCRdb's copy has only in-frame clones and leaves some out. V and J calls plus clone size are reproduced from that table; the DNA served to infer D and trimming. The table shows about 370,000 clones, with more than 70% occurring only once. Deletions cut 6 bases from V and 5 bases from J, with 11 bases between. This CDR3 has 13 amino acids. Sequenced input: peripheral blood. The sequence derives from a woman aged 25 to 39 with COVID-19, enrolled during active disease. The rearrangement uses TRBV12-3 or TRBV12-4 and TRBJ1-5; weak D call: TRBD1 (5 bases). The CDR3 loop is CASRFGGDQPQHF. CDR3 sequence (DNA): TGTGCCAGCAGATTCGGGGGTGATCAGCCCCAGCATTTT.